The source of this T cell receptor beta chain is a study of OX40 agonist ivuxolimab in advanced cancers. Only in-frame clones appear in the TCRdb table, and some are missing; sequencing was by immunoSEQ multiplex PCR. Of about 59,000 clones in the sample, more than 85% were seen once. The V gene's germline CDR1 is MNHEY and CDR2 SMNVEV (reference sequence). Trimming removed 5 bases from V and 2 bases from J; junction bases left unmatched: 7. CDR3 length equals 16 residues. This chain uses TRBV27 with TRBJ2-7, with 12 bases that match TRBD2. This TCR came from an adult with an advanced solid tumor such as melanoma, head and neck, liver or kidney cancer. The source material was CD4+ or CD8+ T cells sorted from blood, sampled in a trial of the OX40 agonist ivuxolimab. CDR3 residues: CASSTFGLAGPYEQYF. CDR3 DNA sequence: TGTGCCAGCAGTACATTCGGACTAGCGGGACCCTACGAGCAGTACTTC.